This T cell receptor beta chain appears in the sequencing data of a study of control samples from healthy donors and cancer patients. Assay used: immunoSEQ multiplex PCR; TCRdb lists only in-frame clones, some missing. The sample holds 150,000 to 200,000 clones, approximately 94% seen once. Germline V gives CDR1 MNHEY, CDR2 SVGAGI. V was clipped by 7 bases and J by 3 bases, with 7 bases between them. The CDR3 extends over 12 amino acids. Sequences were obtained from blood. This chain connects TRBV6-5 to TRBJ1-5; D call uncertain. The TCR was taken from a middle-aged woman in good health. CDR3 nucleotides: TGTGCCAGCACCGAGTACAATCAGCCCCAGCATTTT. This encodes CASTEYNQPQHF.